This T cell receptor beta chain was documented in a study of blood T cell repertoires in COVID-19. This table comes from immunoSEQ multiplex PCR, and its TCRdb copy is limited to in-frame clones, with some not included. The sample contains tens of thousands of clones, roughly 85% of which appear only once. Trimming took off 7 bases at V and 6 bases at J, with 18 bases between the two ends. CDR1 is MNHNY, CDR2 SVGAGI, per germline (reference sequence). The CDR3 consists of 14 residues. This sequence joins TRBV6-6 and TRBJ1-1, with D perhaps matching TRBD1 (6 bases). The sequencing sample was made of peripheral blood. This receptor was obtained from a human donor in a cohort sampled during active COVID-19. The CDR3 bases are TGTGCCAGCAACCTGGGGGCAGTCGGCGCTGAAGCTTTCTTT. Translating gives CASNLGAVGAEAFF.